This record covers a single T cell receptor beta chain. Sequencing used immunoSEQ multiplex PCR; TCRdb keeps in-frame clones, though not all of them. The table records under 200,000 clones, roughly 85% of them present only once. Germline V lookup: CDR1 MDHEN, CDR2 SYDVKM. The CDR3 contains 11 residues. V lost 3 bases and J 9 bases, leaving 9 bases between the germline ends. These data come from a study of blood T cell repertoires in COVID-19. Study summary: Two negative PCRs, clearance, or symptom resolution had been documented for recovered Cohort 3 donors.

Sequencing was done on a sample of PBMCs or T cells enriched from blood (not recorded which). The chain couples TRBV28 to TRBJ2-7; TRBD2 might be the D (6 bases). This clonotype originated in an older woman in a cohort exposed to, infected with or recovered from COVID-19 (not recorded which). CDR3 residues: CASSLGGWQYF. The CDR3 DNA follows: TGTGCCAGCAGTTTGGGGGGTTGGCAGTACTTC.